A selection of T cell receptor beta chains follows, all from one sample in a study of T cell responses to AZD1222 COVID-19 vaccine. Generated by immunoSEQ multiplex PCR, the TCRdb table keeps only in-frame clones and is missing some. Counted here are over 45,000 clones, about 91% occurring once; the ten biggest clones make up roughly 5%. The source material was peripheral blood, sampled 28 days after the second AZD1222 dose. The receptors derive from an adult who received the AZD1222 COVID-19 vaccine. CDR3s include the opening cysteine and the closing phenylalanine or tryptophan. Each record gives: D gene, V gene, J gene, CDR3 length, clone size, CDR3 DNA, CDR3 protein. A D gene is named only where the DNA matches it firmly. Size tells how often a clone was seen (once, few, many) or the class of an expanded clone, and some rows leave it out.

-	TRBV5-4	TRBJ1-2	15	-	TGTGCCAGCAGCCGACAGACCATAGCTTTCTATGGCTACACCTTC	CASSRQTIAFYGYTF
TRBD1	TRBV7-2	TRBJ1-2	13	-	TGTGCCAGCAGCTTGGGGACAGCCTATGGCTACACCTTC	CASSLGTAYGYTF
-	TRBV18	TRBJ2-7	15	-	TGTGCCAGCTCACCAAACGAACAGTCCTTAGTCGAGCAGTACTTC	CASSPNEQSLVEQYF
-	TRBV10-3	TRBJ1-2	16	-	TGTGCCATCAGTGAGCCCCGGAGAGGGGTTATGTTCGGCTACACCTTC	CAISEPRRGVMFGYTF
-	TRBV27	TRBJ2-5	11	-	TGTGCCAGCAGTTTCCAAGAGACCCAGTACTTC	CASSFQETQYF
TRBD1	TRBV18	TRBJ2-7	14	-	TGTGCCAGCTCACTCCGGGACAGGGGCCACGAGCAGTACTTC	CASSLRDRGHEQYF
-	TRBV5-4	TRBJ2-7	13	-	TGTGCCAGCAGCCCGGAGGGAAGCTACGAGCAGTACTTC	CASSPEGSYEQYF
TRBD1	TRBV28	TRBJ1-2	13	-	TGTGCCAGCAGTAAACAGGGGTCGTATGGCTACACCTTC	CASSKQGSYGYTF
TRBD1	TRBV6-2/TRBV6-3	TRBJ2-5	16	-	TGTGCCAGCAGTTACCTCCCCGGGGACAGGAAAGAGACCCAGTACTTC	CASSYLPGDRKETQYF
-	TRBV5-3	TRBJ1-2	13	-	TGTGCCAGAAGCGGGAGGGTTAACTATGGCTACACCTTC	CARSGRVNYGYTF
-	TRBV9	TRBJ1-6	16	-	TGTGCCAGCAGCGCCCTGGGAGCACGCGGTAATTCACCCCTCCACTTT	CASSALGARGNSPLHF
-	TRBV3-1/TRBV3-2	TRBJ2-4	14	once	TGTGCCAGCAGCCAAGGAGGGGCCAAAAACATTCAGTACTTC	CASSQGGAKNIQYF
-	TRBV5-1	TRBJ2-2	15	-	TGCGCCAGCAGCCAAACAGGAGCGAACACCGGGGAGCTGTTTTTT	CASSQTGANTGELFF
-	TRBV9	TRBJ1-2	14	-	TGTGCCAGCAGCGGTGCGAGGGGTTCCTATGGCTACACCTTC	CASSGARGSYGYTF
TRBD1	TRBV7-9	TRBJ1-3	17	-	TGTGCCAGCAGCCCCGGCCCACAGGGGGCTTATGGAAACACCATATATTTT	CASSPGPQGAYGNTIYF
TRBD1	TRBV29-1	TRBJ1-1	12	-	TGCAGCGTGGGACAGTTGAACACTGAAGCTTTCTTT	CSVGQLNTEAFF
-	TRBV27	TRBJ1-2	13	-	TGTGCCAGCAGTTTCCTCCCGGAGTATGGCTACACCTTC	CASSFLPEYGYTF
-	TRBV7-9	TRBJ1-2	15	few	TGTGCCAGCAGCTTAGCTCAGGGAGCTAACTATGGCTACACCTTC	CASSLAQGANYGYTF
TRBD2	TRBV7-9	TRBJ2-7	16	-	TGTGCCAGCAGCCTGGGACTAGCGGGAGGGCGGTCGGAGCAGTACTTC	CASSLGLAGGRSEQYF
TRBD2	TRBV19	TRBJ2-1	18	-	TGTGCCAGTAGTATGACGACTAGCGGGAGGGCCTTGGGCAATCAGCAGTTCTTC	CASSMTTSGRALGNQQFF
-	TRBV2	TRBJ2-1	13	-	TGTGCCAGCAGTGGCTCACCGGGAACTGAGCAGTTCTTC	CASSGSPGTEQFF
TRBD2	TRBV25-1	TRBJ2-1	16	-	TGTGCCAGCAGTGAGGCGGATCTAGCGGGGGGGTATGAGCAGTTCTTC	CASSEADLAGGYEQFF
-	TRBV5-3	TRBJ2-4	14	few	TGTGCCAGAAGCTTGACAGGGGCCAAAAACATTCAGTACTTC	CARSLTGAKNIQYF
-	TRBV6-5	TRBJ2-6	15	-	TGTGCCAGCAGGGGGCACCACTCTGGGGCCAACGTCCTGACTTTC	CASRGHHSGANVLTF
-	TRBV18	TRBJ2-1	17	-	TGTGCCAGCTCGCCCGACGGGACTTTACGCTCCTACAATGAGCAGTTCTTC	CASSPDGTLRSYNEQFF
TRBD1	TRBV27	TRBJ1-1	14	-	TGTGCCAGCAGTCCTTGGGACAGGGGAACTGAAGCTTTCTTT	CASSPWDRGTEAFF
TRBD1	TRBV6-5	TRBJ1-3	16	once	TGTGCCAGCAGTTACTCGGGGACAGCCTCTGGAAACACCATATATTTT	CASSYSGTASGNTIYF
TRBD2	TRBV9	TRBJ2-1	15	few	TGTGCCAGCAGCCCCCTGAGCGGGAGACACAATGAGCAGTTCTTC	CASSPLSGRHNEQFF
-	TRBV19	TRBJ1-4	14	-	TGTGCCAGTAGTCCGGGACGCCGGACTGAAAAACTGTTTTTT	CASSPGRRTEKLFF